The 18 T cell receptor beta chains reported below all come from one sample, sequenced in a study of PD-1 blockade in classical Hodgkin lymphoma. Specified time point: cycle 4 day 1 (C4D1), after more than five weeks of nivolumab. Autologous stem cell transplantation was followed by relapse in every patient, and brentuximab vedotin exposure varied. From thawed PBMCs, CD4+ T cells were purified using magnetic negative selection. Profiling relied on immunoSEQ multiplex PCR, and the TCRdb table lists in-frame clones only, not all of them. The top ten clones hold around 1.9% of a sample with about 18,000 clones, 65% to 80% of them seen once. The sample consisted of CD4+ T cells from blood, taken before the fourth cycle of nivolumab. The source of these receptors is a human donor with classical Hodgkin lymphoma.

This rearrangement joins TRBV27 to TRBJ1-5; 7 bases align to TRBD1. There are 14 residues in the CDR3. The V segment lost 6 bases and the J segment 6 bases; nucleotides outside the gene matches: 8. Germline V gene sequence: CDR1 MNHEY, CDR2 SMNVEV (reference sequence). The DNA of the CDR3 is TGTGCCAGCAGACCTGACAGGGATGGTCAGCCCCAGCATTTT. Translated, it gives CASRPDRDGQPQHF.

This clone was detected only once. V is TRBV5-6 and J is TRBJ1-3; D is ambiguous. Germline CDR1 and CDR2: SGHDT and YYEEEE. With 5 bases removed from V and 0 bases from J, the gap between germline ends came to 15 bases. The CDR3 covers 16 residues. The CDR3 here is CASRPRTESSGNTIYF. The DNA of the CDR3 is TGTGCCAGCAGACCCCGGACGGAAAGCTCTGGAAACACCATATATTTT.

The chain has TRBV2 and TRBJ2-7; D not certain. The CDR3 covers 14 residues. Trimming removed 1 base at V and 0 bases at J, with 7 bases between. The germline CDR1 and CDR2 sequences are SNHLY and FYNNEI. The CDR3: CASSEGETSYEQYF. In nucleotides, the CDR3 is TGTGCCAGCAGTGAAGGCGAAACCTCCTACGAGCAGTACTTC.

V is TRBV12-5 and J is TRBJ2-2; TRBD2 agrees at 9 bases. J gave up 1 base and V 1 base, and 4 bases lay outside the gene matches. Germline V gene data show CDR1 as LGHNT and CDR2 as FRNRAP. The CDR3 loop spans 17 amino acids. The DNA for the CDR3 is TGTGCTAGTGGTTTGGGCGCGACTAGCGGGAACACCGGGGAGCTGTTTTTT. Translated, it gives CASGLGATSGNTGELFF.

The genes are TRBV18 and TRBJ2-5, with D perhaps matching TRBD1 (5 bases). This CDR3 region has 15 residues. The germline CDR1 and CDR2 sequences are KGHSH and LQKENI. Trimming left V 6 bases short and J 1 base short, with 15 bases between. DNA for the CDR3: TGTGCCAGCTCTCCCACAGGTCCATCCCAAGAGACCCAGTACTTC. Its translation is CASSPTGPSQETQYF.

The chain recombines TRBV14 with TRBJ2-1; the D gene could be TRBD1 or TRBD2 (6 bases each). The CDR3 has 15 residues. Germline V gene lookup returns CDR1 SGHDN and CDR2 FVKESK. V dropped 5 bases and J dropped 10 bases, with 21 bases sitting between them. The CDR3 reads CASSEVGGRPGEQFF. CDR3 bases: TGTGCCAGCAGCGAAGTGGGGGGCCGCCCGGGGGAGCAGTTCTTC.

V and J are TRBV11-2 and TRBJ2-1, with 9 bases lining up with TRBD1. Germline CDR1 SGHAT, CDR2 FQNNGV. This CDR3 region has 14 residues. Trimming at V came to 5 bases and at J to 5 bases, leaving 4 bases not matched to a gene. The CDR3 region has the DNA TGTGCCAGCAGCCCCGGGACAGGGAACAATGAGCAGTTCTTC. This sequence encodes CASSPGTGNNEQFF.

The chain recombines TRBV5-4 with TRBJ2-3; TRBD2 is a possible D gene (6 bases). The CDR3 consists of 14 residues. Germline CDR1 reads SGHNT; CDR2 reads YYREEE (reference sequence). The V end lost 4 bases, the J end lost 0 bases, and 9 bases lay between the germline ends. CDR3: CASSQSGSTDTQYF. CDR3 in DNA: TGTGCCAGCAGCCAAAGCGGGAGCACAGATACGCAGTATTTT.

The chain links TRBV6-5 to TRBJ1-1; 8 positions match TRBD1. The CDR3 extends over 14 amino acids. Germline CDR1 reads MNHEY; CDR2 reads SVGAGI. Trimming removed 4 bases from V and 1 base from J; junction bases left unmatched: 2. This chain's CDR3 is CASSSGQGNTEAFF. The DNA of the CDR3 is TGTGCCAGCAGTTCCGGACAGGGGAACACTGAAGCTTTCTTT.

The table lists this clone with a few counts. This sequence joins TRBV30 and TRBJ1-5; maybe TRBD1 (5 bases). Trimming shortened V by 3 bases and J by 0 bases, and 21 bases separated the two germline ends. CDR3 length: 18 residues. Germline CDR1 and CDR2: GTSNPN and SVGIG (reference sequence). The CDR3 reads CAWRGDYWGLYSNQPQHF. In nucleotides, the CDR3 is TGTGCCTGGAGAGGGGATTATTGGGGCCTTTATAGCAATCAGCCCCAGCATTTT.

V is TRBV5-1 and J is TRBJ2-1; 8 bases align to TRBD2. V lost 0 bases, J lost 6 bases, and 11 bases stayed unmatched. Germline V gives CDR1 SGHRS, CDR2 YFSETQ. CDR3 length: 17 amino acids. CDR3 nucleotides: TGCGCCAGCAGCTTGGGAGCGGGAGTACTTCCTGGCAATGAGCAGTTCTTC. Amino acid sequence: CASSLGAGVLPGNEQFF. Looking up the rest from reference TRBV5-1 and TRBJ2-1 gives the full variable domain: KAGVTQTPRYLIKTRGQQVTLSCSPISGHRSVSWYQQTPGQGLQFLFEYFSETQRNKGNFPGRFSGRQFSNSRSEMNVSTLELGDSALYLCASSLGAGVLPGNEQFFGPGTRLTVL.

The V gene is TRBV6-5, the J gene TRBJ2-7; D possibly matches TRBD1 or TRBD2 (5 bases each). The V and J ends lost 0 bases and 0 bases respectively, with 9 bases between them. CDR3 length: 15 residues. CDR1 and CDR2 (germline): MNHEY, SVGAGI. This CDR3 is CASSYSRGSSYEQYF. CDR3 sequence (DNA): TGTGCCAGCAGTTACTCGAGGGGAAGCTCCTACGAGCAGTACTTC.

This clone turned up a few times. The chain has TRBV5-6 and TRBJ1-5; 9 bases match TRBD1. Trimming cost V 2 bases and J 6 bases; bases outside gene matches: 9. Germline assignment: CDR1 SGHDT and CDR2 YYEEEE. The CDR3 runs 16 residues. CDR3 in amino acids: CASSLTGGGSTQPQHF. The DNA for the CDR3 is TGTGCCAGCAGCTTAACAGGGGGCGGAAGTACTCAGCCCCAGCATTTT.

The rearrangement uses TRBV7-9 and TRBJ2-3; D perhaps matches TRBD1 (6 bases). Germline V gives CDR1 SEHNR, CDR2 FQNEAQ (reference sequence). Trimming removed 6 bases at V and 0 bases at J, with 10 bases between. CDR3 size: 14 residues. CDR3 sequence: CASREQGSTDTQYF. The CDR3 bases are TGTGCCAGCAGGGAACAGGGAAGCACAGATACGCAGTATTTT. The full variable domain, completed using reference TRBV7-9 and TRBJ2-3, is DTGVSQNPRHKITKRGQNVTFRCDPISEHNRLYWYRQTLGQGPEFLTYFQNEAQLEKSRLLSDRFSAERPKGSFSTLEIQRTEQGDSAMYLCASREQGSTDTQYFGPGTRLTVL.

The chain uses TRBV7-2 and TRBJ2-1; 13 bases fit TRBD2. The trim removed 5 bases at V and 9 bases at J, leaving 10 bases unmatched. The CDR3 consists of 16 residues. CDR1 is SGHTA, CDR2 FQGNSA, per germline. The CDR3 nucleotides are TGTGCCAGCAGCCCGACAACTAGCGGGAGGGCCACTGAGCAGTTCTTC. Translation: CASSPTTSGRATEQFF.

The V and J genes are TRBV6-1 and TRBJ1-1, with D possibly TRBD1 on 6 matching bases. Germline CDR1 is MNHNS and CDR2 is SASEGT. Trimming left V 5 bases short and J 2 bases short, with 15 bases between. The CDR3 spans 15 residues. In DNA, the CDR3 is TGTGCCAGCAGTAAGGGGGTCCGGACCAACACTGAAGCTTTCTTT. Translation: CASSKGVRTNTEAFF.

V usage is TRBV10-3 and J usage is TRBJ2-1; TRBD2 matches at 10 bases. The CDR3 loop spans 15 amino acids. Germline CDR1 ENHRY, CDR2 SYGVKD. Germline trimming cut 6 bases from V and 4 bases from J; bases unmatched to any gene: 6. This CDR3 reads CAIRLGLAEYNEQFF. CDR3 nucleotides: TGTGCCATCAGGTTAGGACTAGCGGAGTACAATGAGCAGTTCTTC.

CDR3 bases: TGTGCCAGCTCACCACGTCTAGAGCACGAGCAGTACTTC. It is translated as CASSPRLEHEQYF. The rearrangement uses TRBV18 and TRBJ2-7; D call uncertain. This CDR3 is built from 13 residues. Germline V gene sequence: CDR1 KGHSH, CDR2 LQKENI. V was trimmed by 1 base and J by 5 bases, leaving 9 bases between them.